These T cell receptor beta chains were read from a single sample in a study of human T cells and chemical hapten exposure. From the 5' RACE reads, TCRdb called clonotypes with MiXCR, one entry per CDR3 protein. The table lists 110,000 or so distinct CDR3 sequences, approximately 19% of them singletons. These receptors came from a human donor in good health. Both conserved end residues are part of each CDR3. Fields, in order: V gene, D gene, J gene, CDR3 length, clone size, CDR3 protein, CDR3 DNA. A D gene is named only where the DNA matches it firmly. Only part of the rows carry a size: once, few, many, or a class if the clone is expanded.

TRBV28,-,TRBJ1-1,14,-,CASSQLAGVSEAFF,TGTGCCAGCAGTCAATTGGCAGGGGTTTCTGAAGCTTTCTTT
TRBV20-1,-,TRBJ2-3,12,-,CSATQGTDTQYF,TGCAGTGCTACCCAGGGGACCGATACGCAGTATTTT
TRBV4-1,TRBD1,TRBJ1-5,14,-,CASSRTGGNQPQHF,TGCGCCAGCAGCCGAACAGGGGGCAATCAGCCCCAGCATTTT
TRBV11-2,TRBD1,TRBJ2-3,15,few,CASSSLRQGADTQYF,TGTGCCAGCAGCTCGTTGAGACAGGGGGCAGATACGCAGTATTTT
TRBV5-5,-,TRBJ1-5,15,few,CASSLERPGVDPQHF,TGTGCCAGCAGCTTGGAAAGGCCTGGAGTCGATCCCCAGCATTTT
TRBV10-3,TRBD1,TRBJ1-3,13,few,CAIRQGRGNTIYF,TGTGCCATCAGACAGGGGAGGGGAAACACCATATATTTT
TRBV28,-,TRBJ2-7,11,-,CASRYRYEQYF,TGTGCCAGCAGATACAGATACGAGCAGTACTTC
TRBV30,-,TRBJ1-1,15,few,CAWSPSRGARTEAFF,TGTGCCTGGAGCCCGTCCCGGGGGGCGCGTACTGAAGCTTTCTTT
TRBV6-2/TRBV6-3,TRBD1,TRBJ1-2,13,few,CASSPRQGHGYTF,TGTGCCAGCAGTCCGAGACAGGGACATGGCTACACCTTC
TRBV20-1,-,TRBJ2-2,15,-,CSAKAELIETGELFF,TGCAGTGCTAAGGCGGAACTAATAGAAACCGGGGAGCTGTTTTTT
TRBV4-1,-,TRBJ2-3,14,many,CASSRGREADTQYF,TGCGCCAGCAGCCGGGGGAGAGAGGCAGATACGCAGTATTTT
TRBV7-9,TRBD2,TRBJ2-1,15,-,CASSSGLGPYNEQFF,TGTGCCAGCAGCTCGGGACTAGGGCCCTACAATGAGCAGTTCTTC
TRBV4-1,-,TRBJ2-3,18,many,CASSQDAHLGVLSDTQYF,TGCGCCAGCAGCCAAGACGCCCACCTCGGGGTCTTATCTGATACGCAGTATTTT
TRBV20-1,TRBD2,TRBJ2-3,16,-,CSARARGGVGPATQYF,TGCAGTGCTAGAGCACGTGGGGGGGTTGGACCCGCGACGCAGTATTTT
TRBV5-1,TRBD1,TRBJ2-3,13,-,CASSFTTGGTQYF,TGCGCCAGCAGCTTCACGACAGGGGGTACGCAGTATTTT
TRBV6-2/TRBV6-3,-,TRBJ1-1,14,few,CASSRWQGNTEAFF,TGTGCCAGCAGTCGGTGGCAGGGGAACACTGAAGCTTTCTTT
TRBV28,-,TRBJ2-7,13,few,CASSPAPGYEQYF,TGTGCCAGCAGTCCTGCCCCTGGATACGAGCAGTACTTC
TRBV5-4,-,TRBJ2-3,17,few,CASSLFLDYLAPDTQYF,TGTGCCAGCAGCTTATTCCTAGATTATTTGGCCCCAGATACGCAGTATTTT
TRBV5-1,TRBD2,TRBJ2-3,16,few,CASSITSGIFTDTQYF,TGCGCCAGCAGCATCACTAGCGGGATCTTCACAGATACGCAGTATTTT
TRBV28,-,TRBJ1-3,13,-,CASSLTGGNTIYF,TGTGCCAGCAGTTTAACCGGGGGAAACACCATATATTTT
TRBV20-1,TRBD2,TRBJ2-1,12,-,CSARDPGLASFF,TGCAGTGCTAGAGATCCGGGACTAGCGTCGTTCTTC
TRBV6-5,-,TRBJ2-1,15,-,CASSYLTDLYNEQFF,TGTGCCAGCAGTTACTTAACAGACCTCTACAATGAGCAGTTCTTC
TRBV13,-,TRBJ1-3,12,-,CASSLKMYTIYF,TGTGCCAGCAGCTTGAAGATGTACACCATATATTTT
TRBV14,-,TRBJ2-3,16,few,CASSQDSGRLTDTQYF,TGTGCCAGCAGCCAAGATTCAGGGAGGCTTACAGATACGCAGTATTTT
TRBV6-9,-,TRBJ1-1,17,-,CASSYQAQERKDTEAFF,TGTGCCAGCAGTTATCAGGCACAGGAAAGAAAGGACACTGAAGCTTTCTTT
TRBV12-3/TRBV12-4,TRBD1,TRBJ2-1,15,few,CASTPGQGRNNEQFF,TGTGCCAGCACTCCCGGACAGGGGAGAAATAATGAGCAGTTCTTC
TRBV18,-,TRBJ1-1,16,-,CASSPVITASNTEAFF,TGTGCCAGCTCACCTGTGATAACAGCCTCCAACACTGAAGCTTTCTTT
TRBV28,TRBD1,TRBJ1-5,16,few,CASSIRTGVYNQPQHF,TGTGCCAGCAGCATTCGTACAGGGGTTTACAATCAGCCCCAGCATTTT
TRBV6-2/TRBV6-3,-,TRBJ1-1,14,few,CASSYSGPGTEAFF,TGTGCCAGCAGTTACTCGGGCCCGGGCACTGAAGCTTTCTTT
TRBV5-1,TRBD1,TRBJ1-2,14,-,CASSSQTGNYGYTF,TGCGCCAGCAGCTCACAGACAGGGAACTATGGCTACACCTTC
TRBV29-1,-,TRBJ1-1,12,-,CSAGQRSTEAFF,TGCAGCGCCGGACAGCGGTCGACTGAAGCTTTCTTT
TRBV12-3/TRBV12-4,-,TRBJ2-7,14,few,CASGLGAGSYEQYF,TGTGCCAGCGGCTTAGGAGCGGGCTCCTACGAGCAGTACTTC
TRBV7-8,TRBD1,TRBJ2-7,14,once,CASSIQGVSYEQYF,TGTGCCAGCAGCATCCAGGGGGTTTCCTACGAGCAGTACTTC
TRBV20-1,TRBD1,TRBJ2-3,15,-,CSARRGGQKSDTQYF,TGCAGTGCCAGACGAGGGGGACAGAAATCAGATACGCAGTATTTT
TRBV11-2,-,TRBJ1-3,15,few,CASSKRQVSGNTIYF,TGTGCCAGCAGCAAGCGACAGGTCTCTGGAAACACCATATATTTT
TRBV7-6,TRBD2,TRBJ2-1,14,few,CASSRVGLANEQFF,TGTGCCAGCAGCCGAGTGGGACTAGCGAATGAGCAGTTCTTC
TRBV6-6,-,TRBJ1-6,15,few,CATWGNSLNNSPLHF,TGTGCCACCTGGGGAAACAGTCTGAACAACTCACCCCTCCACTTT
TRBV3-1,-,TRBJ2-2,14,-,CASSQVGNTGELFF,TGTGCCAGCAGCCAAGTGGGCAACACCGGGGAGCTGTTTTTT
TRBV27,-,TRBJ2-7,14,-,CASSFGLEWGEQYF,TGTGCCAGCAGTTTCGGTCTAGAGTGGGGGGAGCAGTACTTC
TRBV7-6,TRBD1,TRBJ1-3,16,few,CASSLNRGIGGNTIYF,TGTGCCAGCAGCTTAAACAGGGGAATTGGGGGAAACACCATATATTTT
TRBV28,-,TRBJ2-5,14,-,CATLQEGVGETQYF,TGTGCCACACTTCAGGAGGGTGTGGGGGAGACCCAGTACTTC